A selection of T cell receptor beta chains follows, all from one sample in a study of breast tumors, draining lymph nodes, adjacent tissues. TCRdb reanalysed the multiplex PCR reads using MiXCR and keeps one entry per CDR3 protein. The sample has approximately 280,000 distinct CDR3 sequences; around 30% are singletons. Sample: axillary lymph node tissue. Every receptor here comes from a female donor with breast cancer. Some clones in this sample may be carry-over from other donors' samples. The CDR3 runs from the conserved cysteine through the conserved F or W. A D gene is named only where the DNA matches it firmly. Expanded clones are given a class, and other clones once, few, many or no size at all.

>many|TRBV9|-|TRBJ2-7
CASSVGGLSYEQYF
TGTGCCAGCAGCGTAGGCGGACTGTCCTACGAGCAGTACTTC
>many|TRBV24-1|TRBD2|TRBJ2-1
CATSGAGGAEQFF
TGTGCCACCAGTGGAGCGGGAGGGGCTGAGCAGTTCTTC
>many|TRBV20-1|-|TRBJ1-6
CSAREGSGQANSPLHF
TGCAGTGCTAGAGAGGGGAGTGGGCAGGCAAATTCACCCCTCCACTTT
>many|TRBV7-6|TRBD2|TRBJ2-5
CASSLVDTSGSGRETQYF
TGTGCCAGCAGCTTAGTGGACACTAGCGGGAGTGGGAGAGAGACCCAGTACTTC
>many|TRBV11-1|-|TRBJ2-5
CASRLGTGETQYF
TGTGCCAGCCGCTTGGGAACGGGAGAGACCCAGTACTTC
>many|TRBV6-1|-|TRBJ1-2
CASSEPRYSPYGYTF
TGTGCCAGCAGTGAACCCCGATACAGTCCTTATGGCTACACCTTC
>few|TRBV10-3|TRBD1|TRBJ1-2
CAIRTGDYGYTF
TGTGCCATCAGGACAGGGGACTATGGCTACACCTTC
>many|TRBV25-1|-|TRBJ2-1
CASSVGGGYTYNEQFF
TGTGCCAGCAGTGTAGGCGGAGGTTACACCTACAATGAGCAGTTCTTC
>-|TRBV4-2|-|TRBJ1-6
CASSQPLGSPLHF
TGTGCCAGCAGCCAACCCTTAGGATCACCCCTCCACTTT
>-|TRBV12-3/TRBV12-4|TRBD1|TRBJ2-7
CASSYSKQGGYEQYF
TGTGCCAGCAGTTACTCGAAACAGGGGGGCTACGAGCAGTACTTC
>-|TRBV19|TRBD1|TRBJ2-5
CASTPRGTWDREGLRATQYF
TGTGCCAGTACCCCCCGGGGGACGTGGGACAGGGAAGGACTGAGGGCGACCCAGTACTTC
>-|TRBV27|-|TRBJ2-3
CASSSLAGFTDTQYF
TGTGCCAGCAGTTCCTTGGCGGGATTCACAGATACGCAGTATTTT
>many|TRBV9|TRBD1|TRBJ2-1
CASSVGQGNEQFF
TGTGCCAGCAGCGTCGGACAGGGCAATGAGCAGTTCTTC
>many|TRBV24-1|TRBD1|TRBJ2-5
CATSDPLGQQETQYF
TGTGCCACCAGTGATCCGTTGGGACAGCAAGAGACCCAGTACTTC
>once|TRBV5-1|TRBD1|TRBJ2-6
CASSTQGAPGANVLTF
TGCGCCAGCAGCACCCAGGGGGCGCCTGGGGCCAACGTCCTGACTTTC
>-|TRBV19|-|TRBJ1-1
CASSIWQAPEAFF
TGTGCCAGTAGTATATGGCAGGCGCCTGAAGCTTTCTTT
>-|TRBV14|TRBD1|TRBJ1-6
CASSQAGGNQGPLHF
TGTGCCAGCAGCCAAGCAGGGGGGAATCAGGGCCCCCTCCACTTT
>many|TRBV19|-|TRBJ1-6
CASSVNREPPLHF
TGTGCCAGTAGTGTTAACAGGGAGCCACCCCTCCACTTT
>many|TRBV7-6|-|TRBJ1-5
CASSATDSNQPQHF
TGTGCCAGCAGCGCAACAGATAGCAATCAGCCCCAGCATTTT
>few|TRBV6-2/TRBV6-3|-|TRBJ2-5
CASRTDSQETQYF
TGTGCCAGCAGGACCGACAGCCAAGAGACCCAGTACTTC
>few|TRBV6-1|-|TRBJ1-5
CASSQAGTTGLNQPQHF
TGTGCCAGCAGTCAAGCTGGCACTACAGGGCTCAATCAGCCCCAGCATTTT
>many|TRBV7-2|-|TRBJ2-1
CASSYTPGTRYNEQFF
TGTGCCAGCAGCTACACCCCCGGGACCCGCTACAATGAGCAGTTCTTC
>many|TRBV7-2|-|TRBJ2-3
CASSFGGGTDTQYF
TGTGCCAGCAGCTTCGGCGGGGGCACAGATACGCAGTATTTT
>-|TRBV7-6|TRBD2|TRBJ2-1
CASSPETSGGYNEQFF
TGTGCCAGCAGCCCCGAGACTAGCGGGGGCTACAATGAGCAGTTCTTC
>-|TRBV10-3|TRBD2|TRBJ2-3
CAIRLAGGSQDTQYF
TGTGCCATCAGGTTAGCGGGTGGGTCGCAAGATACGCAGTATTTT
>many|TRBV7-8|-|TRBJ1-5
CASSLEGGVPGENSNQPQHF
TGTGCCAGCAGCTTAGAGGGAGGGGTCCCAGGGGAGAATAGCAATCAGCCCCAGCATTTT
>few|TRBV12-3/TRBV12-4|TRBD2|TRBJ2-1
CASRGGGSCFYNEQFF
TGTGCCAGCAGGGGGGGGGGTAGCTGTTTCTACAATGAGCAGTTCTTC
>many|TRBV9|TRBD2|TRBJ2-3
CASSVAGLANTDTQYF
TGTGCCAGCAGCGTAGCGGGACTAGCGAACACAGATACGCAGTATTTT
>many|TRBV7-2|TRBD2|TRBJ2-7
CASSPTSGREYF
TGTGCCAGCAGTCCTACTAGCGGAAGGGAGTACTTC
>-|TRBV30|-|TRBJ1-1
CAWSLGNTEAFF
TGTGCCTGGAGTTTAGGAAACACTGAAGCTTTCTTT
>many|TRBV6-6|-|TRBJ2-5
CASSYSRFQETQYF
TGTGCCAGCAGTTACTCACGTTTCCAAGAGACCCAGTACTTC
>-|TRBV5-4|TRBD2|TRBJ2-3
CASSAGGRAADTQYF
TGTGCCAGCTCAGCTGGCGGGAGGGCCGCAGATACGCAGTATTTT
>many|TRBV4-1|-|TRBJ2-3
CASSQGWAGATDTQYF
TGCGCCAGCAGCCAGGGTTGGGCAGGGGCCACAGATACGCAGTATTTT
>many|TRBV7-2|-|TRBJ2-3
CASSLSPLTDTQYF
TGTGCCAGCAGCTTATCTCCATTGACAGATACGCAGTATTTT
>many|TRBV7-9|-|TRBJ2-2
CASSLYKDTGELFF
TGTGCCAGCAGCCTGTACAAGGACACCGGGGAGCTGTTTTTT
>few|TRBV6-1|-|TRBJ2-1
CASSQTLLRIASNEQFF
TGTGCCAGCAGTCAAACGCTTCTTCGAATAGCGTCGAATGAGCAGTTCTTC
>many|TRBV14|TRBD1|TRBJ2-1
CASSPLGTGFHNEQFF
TGTGCCAGCAGCCCCCTCGGGACAGGGTTCCACAATGAGCAGTTCTTC
>-|TRBV24-1|-|TRBJ1-4
CATSDPKSSDEKLFF
TGCGCCACCAGTGACCCCAAGAGCAGTGATGAAAAACTGTTTTTT
>few|TRBV6-6|-|TRBJ2-5
CASSFRRETQYF
TGTGCCAGCAGTTTTAGGCGGGAGACCCAGTACTTC
>many|TRBV2|-|TRBJ1-2
CASTLRGSDYGYTF
TGTGCCAGCACGCTTCGGGGTTCCGACTATGGCTACACCTTC